This T cell receptor (beta chain) was observed in a study of T cells in Graves' hyperthyroidism and ophthalmopathy. Authors of the study amplified TCR beta CDR3 regions from RNA transcripts. First-round RT-PCR targeting the TCR CDR3 was performed with the HTBI primer set. One entry per CDR3 protein results from TCRdb running MiXCR on the multiplex PCR reads. The sample gives over 450,000 distinct CDR3 sequences, 14% of which show up once; around a sixth is in the top ten. The V gene's germline CDR1 is LGHDT and CDR2 YNNKEL (reference sequence). V gave up 0 bases and J gave up 5 bases, with 7 bases separating them. The CDR3 spans 14 residues. This clonotype was recorded at least ten times.

The sequenced sample consisted of blood. The chain employs TRBV3-1 and TRBJ2-2; D unresolved. The TCR sequence derives from a woman between 18 and 29 years old with Graves' hyperthyroidism. The chain's CDR3 is CASSQEGGTGELFF. CDR3 bases: TGTGCCAGCAGCCAAGAGGGCGGTACCGGGGAGCTGTTTTTT.